This T cell receptor beta chain came from a study of cytomegalovirus exposure and HLA in healthy donors. Study information: Earlier sequencing of 150 million to 200 million T cells yielded around 120 million unique TCR beta sequences.

In regard to this clone: Antigen: not known.

There are 16 residues in the CDR3. CDR1 is MDHEN and CDR2 is SYDVKM in the germline V gene. The V end lost 5 bases, the J end lost 3 bases, and 17 bases lay between the germline ends. Overall study results and limits: TCR sequences were mostly rare, though some public TCRs occurred in many donors. With high specificity and sensitivity, the classifier reportedly diagnosed cytomegalovirus status.

Primers for the PCR totalled 60 Vbeta and 13 Jbeta. Only in-frame clones appear in the TCRdb table, and some are missing; sequencing was by immunoSEQ multiplex PCR. The repertoire holds about 180,000 clones, with approximately 80% as singletons. The sample taken for sequencing was PBMCs. The V and J genes are TRBV28 and TRBJ1-3; D ambiguous. The origin of this receptor is a male donor in good health and CMV-seronegative. Here the CDR3 DNA reads TGTGCCAGCAGTCACCCCAGCGGACCCCGTGGAAACACCATATATTTT. It encodes CASSHPSGPRGNTIYF.